This T cell receptor (beta chain) emerged from a study of T cell repertoires in cytomegalovirus infection. This CDR3 is 18 amino acids long. V shed 0 bases and J shed 2 bases, with 19 bases lying between them. The germline CDR1 and CDR2 sequences are LGHNA and YSLEER. The sample holds a few counts of this clonotype. TCRdb reprocessed the reads with MiXCR, giving one entry per CDR3 protein. In the table there are 400,000 or so distinct CDR3 sequences, approximately 31% of which are singletons. J is TRBJ2-5 and V is TRBV4-3, with D perhaps TRBD2 (7 bases). The sequence derives from a human donor in good health (CMV status not recorded). Some clones in this sample may be carry-over from other donors' samples. Sequenced input: PBMCs. The CDR3 sequence: CASSQEFRGATLQETQYF. The CDR3 coding sequence is TGCGCCAGCAGCCAAGAATTCCGGGGGGCCACACTTCAAGAGACCCAGTACTTC.